In this sample, the clone carrying this T cell receptor (beta chain) turned up a few times. TCRdb's copy holds only in-frame clones and misses some; the assay was immunoSEQ multiplex PCR. Of approximately 100,000 clones in the sample, around 89% are singletons; the top ten hold about 7.8%. The sample belongs to a study of control samples from healthy donors and cancer patients. The ends were cut back, 6 bases at V and 0 bases at J, with 21 bases in the middle. This CDR3 has 17 residues. CDR1 is SGHKS, CDR2 YYEKEE, per germline (reference sequence). The rearrangement links TRBV5-5 to TRBJ1-1; tentatively, D is TRBD1 (6 bases). The sample was blood. The TCR sequence derives from a man aged 25 to 40 in good health. As DNA, the CDR3 is TGTGCCAGCATCCCGCACGCGAGGGGACATTTGAACACTGAAGCTTTCTTT. Amino acids: CASIPHARGHLNTEAFF.